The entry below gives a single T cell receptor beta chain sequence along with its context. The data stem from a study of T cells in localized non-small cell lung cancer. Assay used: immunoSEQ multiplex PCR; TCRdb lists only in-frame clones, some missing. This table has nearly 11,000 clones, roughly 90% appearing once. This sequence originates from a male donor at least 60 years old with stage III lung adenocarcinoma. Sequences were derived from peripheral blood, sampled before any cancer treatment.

CDR3 DNA: TGCGCCAGCAGCTTGGTGGGGGGAGCGGGCAATGAGCAGTTCTTC. It specifies CASSLVGGAGNEQFF. The chain uses TRBV5-1 and TRBJ2-1, with a tentative D call TRBD2 (6 bases). The CDR3 length is 15 residues. V dropped 0 bases and J dropped 6 bases, with 13 bases sitting between them. Germline V gene data show CDR1 as SGHRS and CDR2 as YFSETQ. Using reference TRBV5-1 and TRBJ2-1 for the parts outside the CDR3, the full variable domain is KAGVTQTPRYLIKTRGQQVTLSCSPISGHRSVSWYQQTPGQGLQFLFEYFSETQRNKGNFPGRFSGRQFSNSRSEMNVSTLELGDSALYLCASSLVGGAGNEQFFGPGTRLTVL.